This T cell receptor beta chain was recorded in a study of early T cells in non-severe SARS-CoV-2 infection. As for the study in general: Chains stayed unpaired after sequencing of bulk RNA from unsorted whole blood.

This clonotype was seen ten or more times. What it recognizes is unknown. Unique molecular identifiers were added to individual cDNA molecules. MiXCR, applied by TCRdb to the 5' RACE reads, yields one record per CDR3 protein. The sample includes around 40,000 distinct CDR3 sequences, around 7% seen only once; the top ten take 20% to 25%. General study findings and limits: Reliance on VDJdb matching favored anti-spike CD8 responses; private and CD4 specificities were missed.

The CDR3 length is 13 residues. V dropped 4 bases and J dropped 4 bases, with 8 bases sitting between them. Germline V gene sequence: CDR1 KGHSH, CDR2 LQKENI. The sequence came from an adult who was a healthcare worker with PCR-confirmed SARS-CoV-2 infection or an uninfected control (not recorded which). This sequence joins TRBV18 and TRBJ1-5; D is unclear. The sequenced sample was whole blood, obtained at baseline. DNA for the CDR3: TGTGCCAGCTCACAATCAGGAAATCAGCCCCAGCATTTT. Translation gives CASSQSGNQPQHF.